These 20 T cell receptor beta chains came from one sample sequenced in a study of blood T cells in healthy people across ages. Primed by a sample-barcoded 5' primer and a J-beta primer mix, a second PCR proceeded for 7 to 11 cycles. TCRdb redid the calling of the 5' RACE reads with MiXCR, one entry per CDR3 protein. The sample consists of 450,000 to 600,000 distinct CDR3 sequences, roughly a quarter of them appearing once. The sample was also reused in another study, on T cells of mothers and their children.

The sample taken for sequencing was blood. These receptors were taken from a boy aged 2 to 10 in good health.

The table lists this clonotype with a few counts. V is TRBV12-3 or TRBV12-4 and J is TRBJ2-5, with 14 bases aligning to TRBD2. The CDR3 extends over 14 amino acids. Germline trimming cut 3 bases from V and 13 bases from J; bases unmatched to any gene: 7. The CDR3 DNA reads TGTGCCAGCAGTTTGACTAGCGGGGGGGCCGAACGGTACTTC. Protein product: CASSLTSGGAERYF.

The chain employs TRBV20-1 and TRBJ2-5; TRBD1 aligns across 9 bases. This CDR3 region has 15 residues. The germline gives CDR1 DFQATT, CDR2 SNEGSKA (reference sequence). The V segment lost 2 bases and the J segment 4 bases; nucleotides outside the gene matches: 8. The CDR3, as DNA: TGCAGTGCTAGAAACCGGGACAGGGCTCCAGAGACCCAGTACTTC. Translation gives CSARNRDRAPETQYF.

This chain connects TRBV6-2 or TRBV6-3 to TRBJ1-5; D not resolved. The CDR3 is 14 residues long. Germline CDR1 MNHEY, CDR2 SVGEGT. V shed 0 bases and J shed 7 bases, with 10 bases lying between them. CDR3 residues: CASSYSSLRQPQHF. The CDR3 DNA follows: TGTGCCAGCAGTTACTCCTCCCTGAGGCAGCCCCAGCATTTT.

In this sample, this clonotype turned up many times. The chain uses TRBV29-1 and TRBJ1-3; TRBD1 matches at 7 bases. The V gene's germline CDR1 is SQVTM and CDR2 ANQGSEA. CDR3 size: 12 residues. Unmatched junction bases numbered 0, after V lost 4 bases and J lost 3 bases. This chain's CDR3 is CSVGQGGNTIYF. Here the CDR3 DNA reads TGCAGCGTTGGACAGGGTGGAAACACCATATATTTT.

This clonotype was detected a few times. CDR3 DNA sequence: TGCAGCGTTGAAGATCAGGGTGAAGCTTTCTTT. Encoded protein: CSVEDQGEAFF. V usage is TRBV29-1 and J usage is TRBJ1-1; possible D gene TRBD1, 5 bases. From germline, CDR1 is SQVTM and CDR2 ANQGSEA. The CDR3 loop spans 11 amino acids. V was pared by 0 bases and J by 7 bases, with 6 bases between.

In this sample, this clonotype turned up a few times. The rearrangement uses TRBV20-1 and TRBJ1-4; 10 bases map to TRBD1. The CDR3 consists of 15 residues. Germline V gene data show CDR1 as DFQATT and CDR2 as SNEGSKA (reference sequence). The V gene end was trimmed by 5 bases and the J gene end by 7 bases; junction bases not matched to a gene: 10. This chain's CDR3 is CSARTDRGQGEKLFF. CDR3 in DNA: TGCAGTGCTCGAACTGACAGGGGGCAGGGTGAAAAACTGTTTTTT.

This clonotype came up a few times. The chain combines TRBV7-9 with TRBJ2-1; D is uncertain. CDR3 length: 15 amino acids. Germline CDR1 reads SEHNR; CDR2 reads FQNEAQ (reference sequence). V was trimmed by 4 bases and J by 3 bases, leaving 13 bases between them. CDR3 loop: CASSSPLLGYNEQFF. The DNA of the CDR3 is TGTGCCAGCAGCTCCCCCCTCCTGGGCTACAATGAGCAGTTCTTC.

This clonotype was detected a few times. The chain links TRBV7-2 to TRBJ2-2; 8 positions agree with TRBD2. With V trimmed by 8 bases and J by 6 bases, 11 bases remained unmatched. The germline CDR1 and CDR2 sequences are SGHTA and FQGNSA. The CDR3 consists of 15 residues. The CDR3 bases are TGTGCCAGCTTTCGAGGACTAGCCGAATCCGGGGAGCTGTTTTTT. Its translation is CASFRGLAESGELFF.

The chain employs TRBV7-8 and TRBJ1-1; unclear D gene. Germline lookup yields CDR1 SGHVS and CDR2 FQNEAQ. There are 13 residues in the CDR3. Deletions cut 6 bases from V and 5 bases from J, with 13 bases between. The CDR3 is CASSFRTRTEAFF. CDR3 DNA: TGTGCCAGCAGTTTTAGAACCAGGACTGAAGCTTTCTTT.

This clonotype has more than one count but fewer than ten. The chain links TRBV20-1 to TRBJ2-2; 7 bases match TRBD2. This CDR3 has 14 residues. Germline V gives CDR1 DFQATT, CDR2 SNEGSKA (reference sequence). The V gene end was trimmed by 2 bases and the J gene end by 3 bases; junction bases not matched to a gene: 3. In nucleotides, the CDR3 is TGCAGTGCTAGAAGGACTAGTGACACCGGGGAGCTGTTTTTT. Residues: CSARRTSDTGELFF.

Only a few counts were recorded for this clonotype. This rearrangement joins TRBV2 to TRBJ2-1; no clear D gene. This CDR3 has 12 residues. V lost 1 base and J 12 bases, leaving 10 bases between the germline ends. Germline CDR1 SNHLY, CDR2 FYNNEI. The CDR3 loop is CASSEGPKAQFF. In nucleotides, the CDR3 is TGTGCCAGCAGTGAAGGGCCTAAGGCGCAGTTCTTC.

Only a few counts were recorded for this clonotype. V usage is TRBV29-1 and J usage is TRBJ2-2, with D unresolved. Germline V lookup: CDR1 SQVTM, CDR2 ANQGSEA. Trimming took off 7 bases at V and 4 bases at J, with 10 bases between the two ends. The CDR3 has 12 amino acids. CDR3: CSAGLGTGELFF. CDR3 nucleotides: TGCAGCGCCGGTCTGGGCACCGGGGAGCTGTTTTTT.

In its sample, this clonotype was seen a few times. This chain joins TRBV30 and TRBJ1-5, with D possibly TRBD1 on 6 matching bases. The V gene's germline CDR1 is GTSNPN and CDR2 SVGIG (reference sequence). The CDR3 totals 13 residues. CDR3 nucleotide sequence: TGTGCTGGAGCACGGGGGGCCAAACAGCCCCAGCATTTT. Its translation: CAGARGAKQPQHF.

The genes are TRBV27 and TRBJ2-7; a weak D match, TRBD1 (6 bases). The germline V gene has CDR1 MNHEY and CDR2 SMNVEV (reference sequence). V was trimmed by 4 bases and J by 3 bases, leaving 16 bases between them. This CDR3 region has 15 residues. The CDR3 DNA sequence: TGTGCCAGCAGTTCCCAACAGGGTACCAGCTACGAGCAGTACTTC. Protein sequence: CASSSQQGTSYEQYF.

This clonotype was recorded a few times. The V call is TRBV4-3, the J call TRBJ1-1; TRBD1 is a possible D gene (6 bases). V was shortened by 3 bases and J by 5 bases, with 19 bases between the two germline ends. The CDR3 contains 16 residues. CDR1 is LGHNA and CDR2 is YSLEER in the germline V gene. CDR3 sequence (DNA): TGCGCCAGCAGCCACGTCTACGGGGGGGCTGGGACTGAAGCTTTCTTT. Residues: CASSHVYGGAGTEAFF.

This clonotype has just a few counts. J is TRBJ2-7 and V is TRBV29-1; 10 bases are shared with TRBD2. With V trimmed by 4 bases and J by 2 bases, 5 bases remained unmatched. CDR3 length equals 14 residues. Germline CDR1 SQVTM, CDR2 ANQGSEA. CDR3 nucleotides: TGCAGCGTTGCAAGCGGGGGGGCGACCTACGAGCAGTACTTC. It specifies CSVASGGATYEQYF.

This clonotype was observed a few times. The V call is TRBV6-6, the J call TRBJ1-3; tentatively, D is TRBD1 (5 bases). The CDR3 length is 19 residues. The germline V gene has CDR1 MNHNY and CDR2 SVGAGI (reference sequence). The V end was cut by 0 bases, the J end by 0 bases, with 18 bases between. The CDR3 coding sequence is TGTGCCAGCAGTTACTCGTCGTCCCCGACAGACTTCTCTGGAAACACCATATATTTT. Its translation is CASSYSSSPTDFSGNTIYF.

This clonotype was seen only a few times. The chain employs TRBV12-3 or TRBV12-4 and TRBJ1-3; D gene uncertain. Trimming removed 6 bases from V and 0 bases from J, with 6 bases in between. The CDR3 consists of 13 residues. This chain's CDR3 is CASRYNSGNTIYF. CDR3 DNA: TGTGCCAGCAGGTATAACTCTGGAAACACCATATATTTT.

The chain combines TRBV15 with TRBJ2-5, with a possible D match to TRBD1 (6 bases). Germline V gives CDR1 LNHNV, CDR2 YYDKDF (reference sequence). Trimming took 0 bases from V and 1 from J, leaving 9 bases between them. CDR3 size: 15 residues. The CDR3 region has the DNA TGTGCCACCAGCAGAGATAGGGGGTTCCAAGAGACCCAGTACTTC. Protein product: CATSRDRGFQETQYF. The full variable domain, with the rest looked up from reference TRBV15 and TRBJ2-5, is DAMVIQNPRYQVTQFGKPVTLSCSQTLNHNVMYWYQQKSSQAPKLLFHYYDKDFNNEADTPDNFQSRRPNTSFCFLDIRSPGLGDTAMYLCATSRDRGFQETQYFGPGTRLLVL.

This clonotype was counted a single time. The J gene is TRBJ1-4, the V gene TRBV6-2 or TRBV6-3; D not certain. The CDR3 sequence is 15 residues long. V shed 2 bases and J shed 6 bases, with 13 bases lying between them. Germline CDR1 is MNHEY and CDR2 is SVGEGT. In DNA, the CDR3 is TGTGCCAGCAGTTACGGGCTACCAAGGGATGAAAAACTGTTTTTT. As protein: CASSYGLPRDEKLFF.